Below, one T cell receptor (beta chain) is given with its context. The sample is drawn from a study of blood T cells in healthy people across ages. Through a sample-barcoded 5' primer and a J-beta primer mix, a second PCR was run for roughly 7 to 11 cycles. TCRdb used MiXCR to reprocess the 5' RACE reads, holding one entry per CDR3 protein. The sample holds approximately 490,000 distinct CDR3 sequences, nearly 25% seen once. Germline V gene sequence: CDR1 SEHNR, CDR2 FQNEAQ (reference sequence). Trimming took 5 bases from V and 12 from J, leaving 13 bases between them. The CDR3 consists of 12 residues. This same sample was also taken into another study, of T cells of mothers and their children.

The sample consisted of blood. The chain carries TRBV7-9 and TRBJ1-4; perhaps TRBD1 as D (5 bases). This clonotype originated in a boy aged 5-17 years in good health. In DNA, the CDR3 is TGTGCCAGCAGCCGGGGGAATGGGCAACTGTTTTTT. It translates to CASSRGNGQLFF.